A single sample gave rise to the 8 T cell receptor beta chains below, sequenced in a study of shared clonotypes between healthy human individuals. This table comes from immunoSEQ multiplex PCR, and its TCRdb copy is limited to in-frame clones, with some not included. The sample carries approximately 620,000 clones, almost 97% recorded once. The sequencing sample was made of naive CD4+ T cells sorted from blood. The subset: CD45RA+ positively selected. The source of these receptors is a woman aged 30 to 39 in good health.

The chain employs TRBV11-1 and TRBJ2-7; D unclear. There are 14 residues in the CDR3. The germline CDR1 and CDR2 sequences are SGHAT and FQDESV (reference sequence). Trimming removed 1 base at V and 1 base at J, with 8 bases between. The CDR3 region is CASSLDLPSYEQYF. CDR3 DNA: TGTGCCAGCAGCTTAGACCTACCTTCCTACGAGCAGTACTTC.

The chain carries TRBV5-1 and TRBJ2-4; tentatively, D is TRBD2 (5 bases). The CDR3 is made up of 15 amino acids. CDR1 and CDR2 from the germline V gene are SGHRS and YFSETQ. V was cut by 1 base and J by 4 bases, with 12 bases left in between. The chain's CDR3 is CASSLSRTGKNIQYF. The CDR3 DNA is TGCGCCAGCAGCTTGAGCCGAACGGGAAAAAACATTCAGTACTTC. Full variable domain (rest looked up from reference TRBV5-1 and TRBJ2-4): KAGVTQTPRYLIKTRGQQVTLSCSPISGHRSVSWYQQTPGQGLQFLFEYFSETQRNKGNFPGRFSGRQFSNSRSEMNVSTLELGDSALYLCASSLSRTGKNIQYFGAGTRLSVL.

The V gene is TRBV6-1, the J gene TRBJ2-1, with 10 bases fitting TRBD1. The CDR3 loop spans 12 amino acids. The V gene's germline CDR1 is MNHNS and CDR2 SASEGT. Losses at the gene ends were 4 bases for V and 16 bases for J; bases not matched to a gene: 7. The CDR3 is CASSVSRDRGFF. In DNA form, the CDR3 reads TGTGCCAGCAGTGTAAGCCGGGACAGGGGTTTCTTC.

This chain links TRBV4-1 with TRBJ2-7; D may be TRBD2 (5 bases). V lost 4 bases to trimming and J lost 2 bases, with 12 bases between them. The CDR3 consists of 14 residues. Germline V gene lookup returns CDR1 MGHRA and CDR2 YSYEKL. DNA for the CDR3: TGCGCCAGCAGCCCGCATAGCGTCCCCTACGAGCAGTACTTC. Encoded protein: CASSPHSVPYEQYF.

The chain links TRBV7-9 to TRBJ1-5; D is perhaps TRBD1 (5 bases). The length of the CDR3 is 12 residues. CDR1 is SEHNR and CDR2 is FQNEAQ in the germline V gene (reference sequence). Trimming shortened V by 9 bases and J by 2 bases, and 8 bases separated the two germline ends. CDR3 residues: CASSGGNQPQHF. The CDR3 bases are TGTGCCAGTTCGGGGGGCAATCAGCCCCAGCATTTT.

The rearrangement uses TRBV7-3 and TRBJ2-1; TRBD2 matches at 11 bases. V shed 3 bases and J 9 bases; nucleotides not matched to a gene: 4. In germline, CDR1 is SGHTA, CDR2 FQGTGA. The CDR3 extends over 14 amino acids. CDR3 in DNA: TGTGCCAGCAGCTTGACTAGCGGGACACCTGAGCAGTTCTTC. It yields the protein CASSLTSGTPEQFF.

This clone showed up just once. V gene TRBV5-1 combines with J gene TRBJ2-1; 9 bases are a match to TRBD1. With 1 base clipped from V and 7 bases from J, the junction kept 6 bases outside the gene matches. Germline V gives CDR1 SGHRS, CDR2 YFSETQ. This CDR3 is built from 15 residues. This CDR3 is CASSLFGQGNNEQFF. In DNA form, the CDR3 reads TGCGCCAGCAGCTTGTTCGGACAGGGGAATAATGAGCAGTTCTTC.

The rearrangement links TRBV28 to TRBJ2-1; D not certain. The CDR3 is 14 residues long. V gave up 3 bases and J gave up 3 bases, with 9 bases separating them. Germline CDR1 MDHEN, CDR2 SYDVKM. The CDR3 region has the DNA TGTGCCAGCAGTTTGCGAGGCGGCTACAATGAGCAGTTCTTC. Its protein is CASSLRGGYNEQFF.